Listed below are T cell receptor beta chains from one sample, sequenced in a study of shared T cell receptors in the human thymus. Using immunoSEQ multiplex PCR, the repertoire was profiled, and TCRdb retains in-frame clones only, with some absent. The sample lists hundreds of thousands of clones, about 87% seen once, with about 0.0094% in the top ten. The same data also contributed to another study, on human thymus T cells.

Sequencing was carried out using thymocytes. Receptor source: a boy in the first two years of life with a congenital heart defect. The CDR3 runs from the conserved cysteine through the conserved F or W. Each record gives: J gene, V gene, CDR3 length, clone size, CDR3 protein. The size of a clone is reported for some rows only, either as once, few or many, or as a class for expanded clones.

>TRBJ2-2|TRBV28|15|.
CASSSPQVNTGELFF
>TRBJ2-2|TRBV28|13|once
CASGTLNTGELFF
>TRBJ2-7|TRBV30|14|.
CAWRGGAGIYEQYF
>TRBJ2-7|TRBV5-6|15|.
CASDDSTEKGYEQYF
>TRBJ2-3|TRBV7-2|17|.
CASSLEGGSPSLDTQYF
>TRBJ2-3|TRBV29-1|14|.
CSLKTSGRTDTQYF
>TRBJ2-7|TRBV18|15|.
CASSPDRGSSYEQYF
>TRBJ2-2|TRBV2|13|.
CASSGTDTGELFF
>TRBJ2-3|TRBV6-4|17|.
CASSVLPYPGGPDTQYF
>TRBJ2-5|TRBV5-8|19|.
CASRTTSGRPTSYQETQYF
>TRBJ1-2|TRBV6-5|15|.
CASSRGTGGSGGYTF
>TRBJ1-5|TRBV28|18|.
CASKPCTTGGADNQPQHF
>TRBJ1-6|TRBV6-1|15|.
CASSVTGGENSPLHF
>TRBJ2-7|TRBV5-1|19|.
CASTNTSTTSGGSSYEQYF